The rows below give T cell receptor beta chains drawn from one sample of a study of identical twins. TCRdb re-derived calls from the 5' RACE reads in MiXCR, one entry per CDR3 protein. The data contain 450,000 to 600,000 distinct CDR3 sequences, around 20% of them singletons. These records were also assigned to another study, of yellow fever vaccine responses in identical twins.

Sequenced material: CD4+ T cells sorted from blood. The receptors shown here come from a woman between 18 and 30 years old in good health. Each CDR3 is given with its conserved first and last residue. D genes are given only for firm matches. Not every row has a clone size; where given, it reads once, few, many or a size class.

TRBJ2-2	TRBV6-1	TRBD2	.	CASSEPLAGVGELFF	TGTGCCAGCAGTGAACCCCTAGCGGGAGTCGGGGAGCTGTTTTTT
TRBJ2-6	TRBV10-3	.	.	CAISERANVLTF	TGTGCCATCAGTGAAAGGGCCAACGTCCTGACTTTC
TRBJ1-6	TRBV5-6	.	few	CASSFRDTNSPLHF	TGTGCCAGCAGCTTCCGGGACACTAATTCACCCCTCCACTTT
TRBJ2-1	TRBV5-1	.	few	CASSLLRRDEQFF	TGCGCCAGCAGCTTGTTGAGGAGGGATGAGCAGTTCTTC
TRBJ1-2	TRBV7-9	.	few	CASSYRAPQENYGYTF	TGTGCCAGCAGCTACCGGGCCCCCCAGGAGAACTATGGCTACACCTTC
TRBJ2-7	TRBV3-1	TRBD2	.	CASSQESTSGRAYEQYF	TGTGCCAGCAGCCAAGAATCGACTAGCGGGAGGGCGTACGAGCAGTACTTC
TRBJ2-1	TRBV7-9	TRBD2	few	CAPGLATYNEQFF	TGTGCCCCGGGACTAGCGACCTACAATGAGCAGTTCTTC
TRBJ2-1	TRBV20-1	TRBD1	few	CSASGTGLNEQFF	TGCAGTGCTAGCGGGACAGGGCTCAATGAGCAGTTCTTC
TRBJ2-1	TRBV7-6	.	once	CASSLAGDKGNNEQFF	TGTGCCAGCAGCTTAGCGGGGGACAAAGGGAACAATGAGCAGTTCTTC
TRBJ2-1	TRBV3-1	TRBD2	.	CASGREGASGSNEQFF	TGTGCCAGCGGGCGCGAGGGGGCTAGCGGGAGCAATGAGCAGTTCTTC
TRBJ2-5	TRBV29-1	TRBD1	.	CSVVVTGLAETQYF	TGCAGCGTTGTAGTGACAGGGTTGGCGGAGACCCAGTACTTC
TRBJ2-1	TRBV29-1	TRBD1	few	CSVAWGTGVSNEQFF	TGCAGCGTTGCGTGGGGGACAGGTGTTTCAAATGAGCAGTTCTTC
TRBJ1-5	TRBV19	.	.	CASTLRGGQPQHF	TGTGCCAGTACCCTAAGGGGGGGTCAGCCCCAGCATTTT
TRBJ1-4	TRBV12-3/TRBV12-4	TRBD1	few	CASSGTGTTNEKLFF	TGTGCCAGCAGTGGGACAGGGACAACTAATGAAAAACTGTTTTTT
TRBJ2-3	TRBV2	.	.	CASNPQRTDTQYF	TGTGCCAGCAATCCCCAAAGGACAGATACGCAGTATTTT
TRBJ2-5	TRBV10-2	TRBD2	.	CASSDFGGQETQYF	TGCGCCAGCAGCGACTTCGGGGGGCAAGAGACCCAGTACTTC
TRBJ2-1	TRBV6-1	TRBD1	.	CASRKDRVGGEQFF	TGTGCCAGCAGGAAGGACAGGGTAGGGGGTGAGCAGTTCTTC
TRBJ1-5	TRBV15	.	few	CATSRDSGDVQPQHF	TGTGCCACCAGCAGAGATTCAGGGGATGTTCAGCCCCAGCATTTT
TRBJ2-7	TRBV20-1	TRBD2	.	CSASPAGAPVEQYF	TGCAGTGCTAGCCCAGCGGGAGCCCCCGTGGAGCAGTACTTC
TRBJ2-3	TRBV5-1	TRBD2	.	CASSLDGLEVDTQYF	TGCGCCAGCAGCTTGGACGGACTAGAGGTAGATACGCAGTATTTT
TRBJ2-7	TRBV5-1	TRBD1	.	CASSFNTRDRGSEQYF	TGCGCCAGCAGCTTCAATACCCGGGACAGGGGGAGCGAGCAGTACTTC
TRBJ2-4	TRBV7-9	.	.	CASGLVRDKNIQYF	TGTGCCAGCGGGCTGGTCAGAGACAAAAACATTCAGTACTTC
TRBJ2-6	TRBV11-2	.	few	CASSFNRDIFSYSGANVLTF	TGTGCCAGCAGCTTTAACCGGGACATATTTTCCTACTCTGGGGCCAACGTCCTGACTTTC
TRBJ1-2	TRBV7-9	.	many	CASSPTGLYGYTF	TGTGCCAGCAGCCCGACAGGCCTCTATGGCTACACCTTC
TRBJ2-2	TRBV12-3/TRBV12-4	.	.	CASSLVAAGGELFF	TGTGCCAGCAGTTTAGTCGCAGCCGGCGGGGAGCTGTTTTTT
TRBJ2-5	TRBV5-1	TRBD1	.	CASRGQGGSGETQYF	TGCGCCAGCAGGGGACAGGGAGGGAGCGGCGAGACCCAGTACTTC
TRBJ2-1	TRBV5-5	TRBD2	few	CASSLRLAGLSDNEQFF	TGTGCCAGCAGCTTGCGGCTAGCGGGTCTATCTGACAATGAGCAGTTCTTC
TRBJ1-1	TRBV9	.	few	CASSVGQGRTEEAFF	TGTGCCAGCAGCGTAGGACAAGGTCGGACTGAAGAAGCTTTCTTT
TRBJ2-1	TRBV20-1	TRBD1	few	CSARAGQGVGF	TGCAGTGCTAGAGCTGGACAGGGAGTAGGGTTC
TRBJ1-1	TRBV6-1	.	many	CASTPWGATEAFF	TGTGCCAGCACCCCATGGGGGGCCACTGAAGCTTTCTTT
TRBJ1-3	TRBV7-9	.	.	CASSEAPGNTIYF	TGTGCCAGCAGCGAAGCCCCTGGAAACACCATATATTTT
TRBJ2-1	TRBV9	.	.	CASSVGGHNEQFF	TGTGCCAGCAGCGTAGGGGGGCACAATGAGCAGTTCTTC
TRBJ2-1	TRBV2	TRBD2	few	CASIGTSGGYYNEQFF	TGTGCCAGCATCGGGACTAGCGGGGGCTATTACAATGAGCAGTTCTTC